What follows are 17 T cell receptor beta chains derived from one specimen sequenced in a study of shared T cell receptors in the human thymus. Sequenced by immunoSEQ multiplex PCR; TCRdb stores in-frame clones only, minus some. The sample lists 500,000 to 850,000 clones, more than 70% occurring once. The sample was also linked to a second study, of human thymus T cells.

Sequenced: thymocytes. These receptors were obtained from a boy under three years old with a congenital heart defect.

In its sample, this clone was seen a few times. The V gene is TRBV7-6, the J gene TRBJ2-7, with no clear D. This CDR3 is built from 13 residues. CDR1 SGHVS and CDR2 FNYEAQ come from the germline V gene. V was trimmed by 0 bases and J by 1 base, leaving 4 bases between them. CDR3 amino acids: CASSLASSYEQYF. The DNA of the CDR3 is TGTGCCAGCAGCTTAGCTTCATCCTACGAGCAGTACTTC.

V usage is TRBV27 and J usage is TRBJ2-1; D might be TRBD1 (5 bases). Germline CDR1 is MNHEY and CDR2 is SMNVEV (reference sequence). The CDR3 contains 14 residues. Trimming removed 0 bases at V and 7 bases at J, with 10 bases between. CDR3 in amino acids: CASSLSRQPNEQFF. The CDR3 nucleotides are TGTGCCAGCAGTTTATCGAGACAGCCTAATGAGCAGTTCTTC.

The J gene is TRBJ2-7, the V gene TRBV2; D gene uncertain. V gave up 4 bases and J gave up 0 bases, with 10 bases separating them. The germline CDR1 and CDR2 sequences are SNHLY and FYNNEI. CDR3 length: 14 amino acids. The CDR3 region is CASSVVAASYEQYF. The CDR3 nucleotides read TGTGCCAGCAGTGTGGTGGCGGCCTCCTACGAGCAGTACTTC.

The sample holds a few counts of this clone. J is TRBJ1-2 and V is TRBV27; TRBD1 might be the D (6 bases). The CDR3 contains 16 residues. V shed 0 bases and J shed 3 bases, with 14 bases lying between them. Germline V gene sequence: CDR1 MNHEY, CDR2 SMNVEV (reference sequence). CDR3: CASSLSGGRSDYGYTF. CDR3 DNA sequence: TGTGCCAGCAGTTTATCCGGGGGGCGGAGTGACTATGGCTACACCTTC.

J is TRBJ1-1 and V is TRBV9; the D gene is possibly TRBD1 (5 bases). This CDR3 is built from 16 residues. Trimming took off 4 bases at V and 1 base at J, with 17 bases between the two ends. From germline, CDR1 is SGDLS and CDR2 YYNGEE. The CDR3 reads CASSPRPKGSNTEAFF. The CDR3 DNA follows: TGTGCCAGCAGCCCACGCCCTAAGGGGTCGAACACTGAAGCTTTCTTT.

The table lists this clone with a few counts. This rearrangement joins TRBV4-3 to TRBJ1-6; D gene uncertain. From germline, CDR1 is LGHNA and CDR2 YSLEER. Trimming pared 0 bases from V and 10 bases from J, leaving 7 bases between. The CDR3 runs to 13 residues. CDR3 region: CASSQDTVSPLHF. The CDR3 DNA reads as TGCGCCAGCAGCCAAGATACAGTCTCACCCCTCCACTTT.

This chain joins TRBV7-9 and TRBJ2-7, with 13 positions matching TRBD2. The germline V gene has CDR1 SEHNR and CDR2 FQNEAQ (reference sequence). This CDR3 is 14 amino acids long. Losses at the gene ends were 5 bases for V and 4 bases for J; bases not matched to a gene: 2. CDR3: CASSEGLAGYEQYF. CDR3 DNA sequence: TGTGCCAGCAGCGAGGGACTAGCGGGGTACGAGCAGTACTTC.

The chain recombines TRBV15 with TRBJ2-1; TRBD1 matches 10 bases. The CDR3 covers 16 residues. J was trimmed by 4 bases and V by 2 bases; bases with no gene match: 5. Germline V gene data show CDR1 as LNHNV and CDR2 as YYDKDF (reference sequence). CDR3 loop: CATSRTGTGDYNEQFF. CDR3 nucleotide sequence: TGTGCCACCAGCAGAACCGGGACAGGGGATTACAATGAGCAGTTCTTC.

V gene TRBV6-5 combines with J gene TRBJ2-5, with D perhaps TRBD1 (6 bases). The DNA matches TRBJ2-7 better at its end, which makes the J call doubtful. This CDR3 spans 11 amino acids. The V gene's germline CDR1 is MNHEY and CDR2 SVGAGI. DNA of the CDR3: TGTGCCAGCACTAAGGGGGTCGAGCAGTACTTC. Encoded protein: CASTKGVEQYF.

The chain is built from TRBV14 and TRBJ1-1; 7 bases fit TRBD1. Germline CDR1 and CDR2: SGHDN and FVKESK. This CDR3 contains 15 residues. The trim removed 2 bases at V and 2 bases at J, leaving 5 bases unmatched. Written as DNA, the CDR3 is TGTGCCAGCAGCCAAACAGGGGTCCCCAACACTGAAGCTTTCTTT. This gives the protein CASSQTGVPNTEAFF.

The sample holds one count of this clone. V usage is TRBV12-5 and J usage is TRBJ1-1; TRBD1 matches 7 bases. This CDR3 spans 17 amino acids. Germline CDR1 reads LGHNT; CDR2 reads FRNRAP. V lost 0 bases to trimming and J lost 0 bases; unmatched junction nucleotides: 7. CDR3 loop: CASGLVGDSPMNTEAFF. The CDR3 nucleotides are TGTGCTAGTGGTTTGGTAGGGGACAGTCCGATGAACACTGAAGCTTTCTTT.

The table lists this clone with a few counts. V and J are TRBV6-6 and TRBJ2-7; 8 nucleotides line up with TRBD1. From germline, CDR1 is MNHNY and CDR2 SVGAGI (reference sequence). The ends lost 7 bases at V and 5 bases at J; junction bases unmatched: 7. This CDR3 contains 13 residues. The CDR3 DNA follows: TGTGCCAGCATTGATACAGGGGGTAACGAGCAGTACTTC. It codes for CASIDTGGNEQYF.

CDR3 coding DNA: TGTGCCAGCAGCGCGGCTAGCGGACAAGAGACCCAGTACTTC. Encoded protein: CASSAASGQETQYF. The chain uses TRBV6-6 and TRBJ2-5; the match to TRBD2 covers 7 bases. The CDR3 is 14 amino acids. Germline-derived CDR1 and CDR2 are MNHNY and SVGAGI (reference sequence). Trimming at V came to 6 bases and at J to 2 bases, leaving 6 bases not matched to a gene.

The V call is TRBV4-3, the J call TRBJ2-1, with 11 bases identical to TRBD2. Trimming removed 4 bases from V and 0 bases from J; junction bases left unmatched: 5. Germline V gene data show CDR1 as LGHNA and CDR2 as YSLEER. CDR3 size: 17 residues. This CDR3 reads CASSPRTSGYSYNEQFF. The CDR3 DNA follows: TGCGCCAGCAGCCCCAGGACTAGCGGGTACTCCTACAATGAGCAGTTCTTC.

This chain's CDR3 is CASTMTSGTNEQFF. Written as DNA, the CDR3 is TGTGCCAGCACCATGACTAGCGGGACCAATGAGCAGTTCTTC. This chain joins TRBV6-5 and TRBJ2-1; 11 nucleotides agree with TRBD2. The V segment lost 7 bases and the J segment 6 bases; nucleotides outside the gene matches: 5. The germline CDR1 and CDR2 sequences are MNHEY and SVGAGI. There are 14 residues in the CDR3.

The genes are TRBV7-9 and TRBJ1-2; TRBD1 aligns across 11 bases. The CDR3 runs to 15 residues. V was clipped by 7 bases and J by 4 bases; unmatched bases: 8. Germline values: CDR1 SEHNR, CDR2 FQNEAQ (reference sequence). In nucleotides, the CDR3 is TGTGCCAGCACAAATCGGGACAGGGGGATCTATGGCTACACCTTC. Protein product: CASTNRDRGIYGYTF. Together with reference TRBV7-9 and TRBJ1-2, the CDR3 gives the full variable domain: DTGVSQNPRHKITKRGQNVTFRCDPISEHNRLYWYRQTLGQGPEFLTYFQNEAQLEKSRLLSDRFSAERPKGSFSTLEIQRTEQGDSAMYLCASTNRDRGIYGYTFGSGTRLTVV.

This chain uses TRBV11-2 with TRBJ2-7, with TRBD2 identical over 9 bases. The CDR3 extends over 15 amino acids. V gave up 2 bases and J gave up 6 bases; unmatched junction bases: 8. Germline lookup yields CDR1 SGHAT and CDR2 FQNNGV. For the CDR3, the DNA is TGTGCCAGCAGCTTACCTAGCGGGGAGCCCTGCGAGCAGTACTTC. It yields the protein CASSLPSGEPCEQYF.